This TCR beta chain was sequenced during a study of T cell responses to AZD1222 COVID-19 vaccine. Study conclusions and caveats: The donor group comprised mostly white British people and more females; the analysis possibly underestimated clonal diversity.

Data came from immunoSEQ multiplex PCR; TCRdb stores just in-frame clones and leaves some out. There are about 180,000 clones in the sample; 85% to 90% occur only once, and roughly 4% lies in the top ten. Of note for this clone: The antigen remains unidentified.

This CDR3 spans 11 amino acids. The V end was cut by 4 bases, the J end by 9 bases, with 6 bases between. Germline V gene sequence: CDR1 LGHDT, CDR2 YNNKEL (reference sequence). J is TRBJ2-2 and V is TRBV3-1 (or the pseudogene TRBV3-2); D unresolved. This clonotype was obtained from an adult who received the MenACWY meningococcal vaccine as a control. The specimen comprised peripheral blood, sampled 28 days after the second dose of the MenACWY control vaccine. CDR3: CASSPPRELFF. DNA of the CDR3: TGTGCCAGCAGCCCCCCCCGGGAGCTGTTTTTT.